This note documents a single T cell receptor (beta chain) sequence. Its antigen is unknown. Per-nucleotide qualities are absent, and no much larger clonotype sits a single base away. CDR3 length: 16 amino acids, cysteine to phenylalanine. Just the 48-base CDR3 DNA is kept, in frame starting at base 1. The V and J ends are trimmed by 5 bases and 1 base, leaving 15 bases between them. The germline V gene sets CDR1 to MDHEN and CDR2 to SYDVKM. In total, just over 650 healthy bone marrow donors made up the cohort. All cohort members were sampled while nominally healthy, although unrecorded immune exposures were likely present. The donor was CMV seronegative and was included in the group of 352 seronegative cohort members. Every donor gave a peripheral blood sample, and the peripheral blood mononuclear cells from that sample were used for TCR beta sequencing. Genomic DNA extraction from the blood cell samples was performed with the Qiagen DNeasy Blood Extraction Kit.

Library method: the immunoSEQ multiplex PCR assay. For the multiplex PCR, a mixture combining 60 forward primers for TCR Vbeta segments and 13 reverse primers for TCR Jbeta segments was used. Amplification of the CDR3 region of rearranged TCR beta genes was performed with a multiplex PCR assay on genomic DNA. Amplified TCR beta libraries were sequenced as 87-base-pair reads on the Illumina HiSeq System. The study's processing was this. A later analysis tallied about 77 million unique TCR beta chains across the approximately 670 repertoires, and approximately 11 million of those chains were shared by two or more donors. A nearest-neighbor algorithm error-corrected the raw reads and collapsed the reads into unique sequences, merging closely related sequences to remove PCR and sequencing errors. To assign V, D and J gene segments, CDR3 sequences were aligned to IMGT reference sequences. For a sequence to be retained, at least a six-nucleotide match to both a V gene segment and a J gene segment was required. Rearrangements were classified as productive when the CDR3 lacked stop codons and remained in frame with V and J, and all other rearrangements were classified as non-productive. Following IMGT convention, CDR3 was defined as the stretch from the second conserved V-encoded cysteine to the conserved J-encoded phenylalanine. Sequences without an unambiguous match to a single V gene segment were excluded from the earlier analysis of several hundred of the donors. In an earlier analysis of approximately 590 of the donors, V segments were called functional above 56.7% productive rearrangements and were called segregating when the between-donor standard deviation exceeded 5%. A statistical classification framework was built to diagnose cytomegalovirus status from the catalog of TCR beta chain sequences. In a later analysis, V and J genes were assigned by comparing TCR nucleotide sequences against IMGT/GENE-DB human TR gene sequences. Using the TCRdist pipeline, a later analysis assigned CDR3 sequences along with most-parsimonious VDJ recombination scenarios. A later analysis defined each TCR beta chain by its CDR3 amino acid sequence plus V-gene family, and excluded reads lacking a unique V-gene family. In a later analysis, nearly 600 highly shared, low-generation-probability nucleotide sequences were removed to address suspected cross-contamination and a sequencing artifact. In a later analysis, a clonal expansion index for each public chain was calculated from normalized within-repertoire ranks of inferred template counts. In a later analysis, generation probabilities were computed with a VDJ recombination model fitted to out-of-frame rearrangements, and the resulting probabilities were checked against IGoR. A later analysis scored TCR-TCR, TCR-HLA and TCR-CMV co-occurrence with hypergeometric tests, applying a repertoire-size bias correction to TCR pairs. A later analysis estimated false discovery rates by permuting HLA or CMV assignments 20 times. In a later analysis, co-occurring TCRs were grouped with DBSCAN, and TCRdist sequence similarity was added when clustering was performed within HLA-allele-positive subsets. Co-occurrence clustering excluded repertoires with fewer than 30,000 or more than 120,000 public chains, plus five with anomalous nucleotide sharing. The source is immuneACCESS, and TCRdb retained only in-frame sequences with V and J called. Part of the clones is not carried over; for the studies checked, unresolved V genes explain less than half of this, and the remainder is unexplained. V, J and clone size are those of that table, while D and trimming were read from the DNA. The sample includes around 130,000 clones, with about four fifths observed a single time. The top ten constitute 4% to 4.5% of the sample.

This sample is part of a study of cytomegalovirus exposure and HLA in healthy donors (TCRdb year 2017). Study-level background: An earlier analysis of roughly 610 of the donors reported approximately 260 Gb of sequence data and 95 million to 140 million unique TCR beta sequences obtained from approximately 180 million T cells. To study patterns of TCR occurrence, a later analysis re-analyzed previously published TCR beta repertoires from around 700 donors and added high-resolution HLA genotyping. Genome-wide SNP genotypes for about 55% of the roughly 670 donors were used in a later genetic analysis, which treated that subset as a discovery cohort. Because of strong linkage in the cohort, a few DR-DQ haplotypes were treated as single units for association and clustering. The study profiled the T cell repertoires of hundreds of subjects by immunosequencing and related them to cytomegalovirus serostatus. Besides the first cohort of some 670 subjects, a separate validation cohort made up of roughly 120 different subjects was used. To predict cytomegalovirus infection status, the study brought together high-throughput TCR immunosequencing, statistical association of individual TCRs with disease status, and machine learning. Among about 400 genotyped donors of the cohort, an average of around 240,000 unique TCR beta nucleotide sequences was sequenced per donor, of which about 19% were non-productive. In the later analysis, no new phenotypic data were used to find candidate immune exposures; instead, reliance was placed on TCR beta sequences and their occurrence across donors. Typing coverage differed by locus: A, B, C, DRB1 and DQB1 were typed in roughly 620-630 donors, DQA1 in roughly 510, DPA1 in around 610, and DPB1 in about 450. Of the roughly 390 genotyped donors, approximately 82% fell in the genetic ancestry cluster associated with self-reported Caucasian donors. The study aimed to test whether cataloging public T cell receptors could reveal signatures of past pathogen exposure. HLA typing covered class I and class II loci at four-digit resolution. Donor age, sex, ethnicity and CMV serostatus were compiled alongside the repertoire data. All discovery cohort repertoires had been generated using a single sequencing platform. An earlier analysis of 587 of the donors used high-throughput TCR beta sequencing to judge whether each TCR beta V gene segment behaved as functional or pseudogenic. About 320 gigabases of sequencing data and approximately 93 million unique TCR sequences were included in an early release covering several hundred HLA-typed donors. The paper as a whole reports these results and caveats: A total of fewer than 200 TCR beta chains were listed by the study as associated with cytomegalovirus. It was suggested by the authors that the approach could potentially be generalized to other disease states and immunological phenotypes. Across donors, most TCR sequences were observed very rarely, whereas some public TCRs were present in many individuals. The earlier analysis of some 540 of the donors excluded approximately 15 rarely observed V segments, including chromosome 9 orphons, because counts were too low. Specific HLA alleles were associated with 15,000 to 20,000 TCR beta sequences at a false discovery rate of 0.05 in a later analysis. Because HLA typing was unavailable for some donors at each locus, only the typed subset was used in association tests. In a later analysis, TCR association rates were found to vary across HLA loci, with the most associated TCRs seen for DRB1 alleles and the fewest for HLA-C alleles. Roughly uniform sequencing depth across donors was assumed in presence/absence analyses, although this assumption may not hold. An earlier analysis of approximately 570 of the donors showed that most TCR beta V segments appeared in productive rearrangements either about 87% or about 30% of the time, which broadly matched IMGT annotations. Compared with equally common non-associated chains, HLA-associated TCR beta chains in a later analysis were more clonally expanded and had lower generation probabilities. A cluster of highly shared sequence variants was judged likely to represent a technical artifact of the sequencing pipeline. In a later genetic analysis, fewer N-insertions in productive TCRs were reported among donors in an Asian-associated ancestry cluster than the roughly 700-donor mean. When HLA alleles, especially DR and DQ, strongly co-occurred, TCR associations were difficult to assign to individual alleles. This cohort had only TCR beta chains sequenced, and the lack of alpha or paired-chain data limited which features could be detected. An association between a missense DCLRE1C variant and V-gene and J-gene trimming of TCR beta chains was found in a later genetic analysis and replicated in an independent cohort. Three of the identified cytomegalovirus-associated TCR beta chains were confirmed in vitro to be specific for cytomegalovirus antigens. Cytomegalovirus status was reported to be diagnosed by the classifier with high specificity and sensitivity in both the original and validation cohorts. Some IMGT-functional V segments, including TRBV6-2 and TRBV6-3, could not be told apart with the 87-base-pair reads, so those segments were excluded. Immune exposure information for the cohort was limited to CMV serostatus. Most CMV-associated TCR beta chains appeared to be HLA-restricted in a later analysis, and the HLA associations seemed to be driven largely by CMV exposure. A further reported finding was that TCR beta sequences accurately predicted the HLA-A and HLA-B alleles for most subjects in the first cohort. Correlated functional status among segregating V segments might reflect linkage disequilibrium, but an unknown experimental factor could not be ruled out. In a later analysis, several top co-occurrence clusters were reported to appear linked to parvovirus B19, influenza, CMV and Epstein-Barr virus.

The sample was PBMCs. The receptor was isolated from a woman aged 40 to 50 in good health and CMV-seronegative. The V gene is TRBV28 and the J gene is TRBJ1-5; a confident D gene designation cannot be given. The bases read TGTGCCAGCAGTCCGGCATTATCGGGGAGCAATCAGCCCCAGCATTTT. This translates into CASSPALSGSNQPQHF.